A single sample gave rise to the 17 T cell receptor beta chains below, sequenced in a study of blood T cell repertoires in COVID-19 (dated by TCRdb to 2020 to 2022). Receptor amplification or capture employed the immunoSEQ multiplex PCR assay. TCRdb took this table from immuneACCESS and kept in-frame rearrangements with V and J called. Such tables lack part of the clones; where checked against another copy, unresolved V genes explain under half of the gap, and the rest is unexplained. The sample records tens of thousands of clones, roughly 85% of which are singletons. The top ten constitute around a quarter of the sample. Sequencing used peripheral blood. These receptors were taken from a man aged 55 to 70 with active or convalescent COVID-19.

The CDR3 is CASSRVYEQYF. The CDR3 DNA reads TGCGCCAGCAGCCGGGTCTACGAGCAGTACTTC. V usage is TRBV23-1 and J usage is TRBJ2-7, with unresolved D. TRBV23-1 is given ORF status, its function remaining uncertain. V shed 6 bases and J shed 3 bases, with 6 bases lying between them. The CDR3 covers 11 residues.

In this sample, this clone turned up a few times. The chain employs TRBV4-1 and TRBJ2-7; D remains unclear. CDR1 is MGHRA, CDR2 YSYEKL, per germline. This CDR3 has 13 residues. Trimming cost V 0 bases and J 3 bases, with 6 bases left between them. For the CDR3, the DNA is TGCGCCAGCAGCCAAGACAGGCGCTACGAGCAGTACTTC. Residues: CASSQDRRYEQYF.

The rearrangement uses TRBV2 and TRBJ1-6; TRBD1 might be the D (5 bases). V gave up 8 bases and J gave up 5 bases, with 13 bases separating them. The CDR3 totals 14 residues. Germline lookup yields CDR1 SNHLY and CDR2 FYNNEI. The CDR3 DNA reads as TGTGCCAGCTCTGAGGGGAGGGATAATTCACCCCTCCACTTT. Its protein is CASSEGRDNSPLHF.

This clone was observed a handful of times. The chain links TRBV6-5 to TRBJ2-6, with D perhaps TRBD1 (6 bases). This CDR3 is 15 amino acids long. The V end was cut by 6 bases, the J end by 0 bases, with 9 bases between. CDR1 is MNHEY and CDR2 is SVGAGI in the germline V gene. Here the CDR3 DNA reads TGTGCCAGCAGAATACAGGGCTCTGGGGCCAACGTCCTGACTTTC. Residues: CASRIQGSGANVLTF.

The chain uses TRBV14 and TRBJ2-3, with 14 bases fitting TRBD2. CDR3 length equals 18 residues. The junction had 9 bases not matched to a gene; V was cut back by 4 bases and J by 3 bases. Germline CDR1 and CDR2: SGHDN and FVKESK. CDR3 loop: CASSRGLAGGLLTDTQYF. The CDR3, as DNA: TGTGCCAGCAGCCGTGGACTAGCGGGGGGACTATTAACAGATACGCAGTATTTT.

A word on this clone: This sample also contains other DNA sequences that code for the same CDR3. The J gene is TRBJ2-7, the V gene TRBV6-5, with TRBD1 matching over 9 bases. Germline CDR1 is MNHEY and CDR2 is SVGAGI. V was clipped by 6 bases and J by 5 bases; unmatched bases: 5. The CDR3 totals 13 residues. The CDR3 coding sequence is TGTGCCAGCAGCCGGGACAGGGCGAACGAGCAGTACTTC. Protein: CASSRDRANEQYF.

Only a few counts were recorded for this clone. The chain couples TRBV6-1 to TRBJ1-1, with 9 positions matching TRBD1. Trimming removed 3 bases from V and 1 base from J; junction bases left unmatched: 6. CDR3 length: 16 residues. Germline V CDR1 and CDR2: MNHNS, SASEGT. CDR3 in amino acids: CASSDQTGGTNTEAFF. The CDR3 DNA follows: TGTGCCAGCAGTGATCAGACAGGGGGAACGAACACTGAAGCTTTCTTT.

This chain connects TRBV9 to TRBJ2-7; a possible D gene is TRBD2 (6 bases). The CDR3 has 14 amino acids. Germline V lookup: CDR1 SGDLS, CDR2 YYNGEE. V dropped 0 bases and J dropped 2 bases, with 9 bases sitting between them. The CDR3 loop is CASSVGGAAYEQYF. Here the CDR3 DNA reads TGTGCCAGCAGCGTAGGCGGGGCGGCCTACGAGCAGTACTTC.

This clone has a handful of counts. The gene calls are TRBV18 and TRBJ1-3; D is possibly TRBD1 (5 bases). Trimming cost V 3 bases and J 2 bases, with 14 bases left between them. The CDR3 sequence is 16 residues long. Germline-derived CDR1 and CDR2 are KGHSH and LQKENI. The CDR3 loop is CASSPAAGSTGNTIYF. In DNA, the CDR3 is TGTGCCAGCTCACCGGCGGCAGGGTCTACTGGAAACACCATATATTTT.

The CDR3 DNA sequence: TGTGCCACCAGTAATAGCGGGGCTATGTACCAAGAGACCCAGTACTTC. Its protein product is CATSNSGAMYQETQYF. This chain uses TRBV24-1 with TRBJ2-5; 8 bases are shared with TRBD2. CDR3 length: 16 residues. V lost 6 bases, J lost 0 bases, and 8 bases stayed unmatched. Germline values: CDR1 KGHDR, CDR2 SFDVKD.

CDR3 residues: CASSLRTGVSGANVLTF. The CDR3 nucleotides read TGTGCCAGCAGCTTAAGGACAGGGGTCTCTGGGGCCAACGTCCTGACTTTC. V and J are TRBV7-2 and TRBJ2-6; 9 nucleotides line up with TRBD1. Germline V lookup: CDR1 SGHTA, CDR2 FQGNSA. V lost 2 bases, J lost 0 bases, and 2 bases stayed unmatched. The CDR3 consists of 17 residues.

The chain carries TRBV15 and TRBJ2-3; 13 bases line up with TRBD2. The CDR3 loop spans 15 amino acids. The junction had 2 bases not matched to a gene; V was cut back by 4 bases and J by 4 bases. Per the germline V gene, CDR1 is LNHNV and CDR2 is YYDKDF (reference sequence). CDR3 in DNA: TGTGCCACCAGCAAGGGACTAGCGGGGTCAGATACGCAGTATTTT. Translation gives CATSKGLAGSDTQYF.

The chain recombines TRBV19 with TRBJ2-2; 7 bases fit TRBD1. The CDR3 consists of 15 residues. The J segment lost 0 bases and the V segment lost 5 bases, leaving 3 bases of the junction unmatched. Germline CDR1 is LNHDA and CDR2 is SQIVND (reference sequence). Here the CDR3 reads CASSEGQANTGELFF. The CDR3, as DNA: TGTGCCAGTAGTGAAGGACAGGCGAACACCGGGGAGCTGTTTTTT.

The rearrangement joins TRBV28 to TRBJ1-3; D is undetermined. From germline, CDR1 is MDHEN and CDR2 SYDVKM. The CDR3 loop spans 14 amino acids. The germline V and J ends were trimmed by 4 bases and 0 bases, with 7 bases remaining between them. The CDR3 region is CASSSASSGNTIYF. The CDR3 region has the DNA TGTGCCAGCAGTTCAGCGTCCTCTGGAAACACCATATATTTT. Based on the CDR3 plus reference TRBV28 and TRBJ1-3, the full variable domain is DVKVTQSSRYLVKRTGEKVFLECVQDMDHENMFWYRQDPGLGLRLIYFSYDVKMKEKGDIPEGYSVSREKKERFSLILESASTNQTSMYLCASSSASSGNTIYFGEGSWLTVV.

The chain has TRBV19 and TRBJ2-1, with 16 bases fitting TRBD2. This CDR3 contains 18 residues. V lost 4 bases and J lost 2; bases outside the gene matches: 5. Germline loops: CDR1 LNHDA, CDR2 SQIVND (reference sequence). CDR3 loop: CASSRSGTSGGAYNEQFF. In DNA form, the CDR3 reads TGTGCCAGTAGTAGATCCGGGACTAGCGGGGGGGCCTACAATGAGCAGTTCTTC.

The rearrangement joins TRBV15 to TRBJ2-1; D is possibly TRBD2 (6 bases). The V gene lost 0 bases and the J gene lost 4 bases, with 10 bases spanning the gap. This CDR3 is 15 amino acids long. The V gene's germline CDR1 is LNHNV and CDR2 YYDKDF (reference sequence). CDR3 loop: CATSRDRGLYNEQFF. Written as DNA, the CDR3 is TGTGCCACCAGCAGAGATCGTGGACTATACAATGAGCAGTTCTTC.

This chain uses TRBV5-4 with TRBJ1-1, with a tentative D call TRBD1 (6 bases). Trimming took 4 bases from V and 4 from J, leaving 14 bases between them. CDR1 SGHNT and CDR2 YYREEE come from the germline V gene (reference sequence). CDR3 length: 14 amino acids. CDR3 sequence: CASSEGGASTEAFF. DNA for the CDR3: TGTGCCAGCAGCGAGGGGGGGGCTTCCACTGAAGCTTTCTTT.